These 12 T cell receptor beta chains came from one sample sequenced in a study of cytomegalovirus exposure and HLA in healthy donors. The study ran its PCR with 60 Vbeta and 13 Jbeta primers. Some clones are missing from TCRdb's copy, which holds only in-frame ones; the method was immunoSEQ multiplex PCR. The data contain about 200,000 clones, around 73% of them singletons. The sequenced sample consisted of PBMCs. The receptor source for this set is a male donor in good health and CMV-seronegative.

This chain links TRBV7-8 with TRBJ2-1, with D hard to call. CDR3 size: 15 residues. The germline V gene has CDR1 SGHVS and CDR2 FQNEAQ. The V and J ends lost 5 bases and 4 bases respectively, with 15 bases between them. CDR3 amino acids: CASSVLPSPYNEQFF. In DNA, the CDR3 is TGTGCCAGCAGCGTACTCCCGAGCCCTTACAATGAGCAGTTCTTC.

The rearrangement uses TRBV6-5 and TRBJ2-7; possible D gene TRBD1, 6 bases. The CDR3 runs 13 residues. The V end lost 6 bases, the J end lost 5 bases, and 14 bases lay between the germline ends. Germline V gives CDR1 MNHEY, CDR2 SVGAGI. In nucleotides, the CDR3 is TGTGCCAGCAGCCCAACAGGGTTCCACGAGCAGTACTTC. Translating it yields CASSPTGFHEQYF.

As regards this clone: The germline gene is not matched at one end of the junction; a read error may be the cause. V usage is TRBV7-9 and J usage is TRBJ2-7, with 9 nucleotides matching TRBD1. CDR1 and CDR2 from the germline V gene are SEHNR and FQNEAQ (reference sequence). This CDR3 has 14 amino acids. In nucleotides, the CDR3 is TGTTCCAGCAGCTACGGGACAGGGAACCACGAGCAGTACTTC. Its translation: CSSSYGTGNHEQYF. Full variable domain (outside the CDR3, taken from reference TRBV7-9 and TRBJ2-7): DTGVSQNPRHKITKRGQNVTFRCDPISEHNRLYWYRQTLGQGPEFLTYFQNEAQLEKSRLLSDRFSAERPKGSFSTLEIQRTEQGDSAMYLCSSSYGTGNHEQYFGPGTRLTVT.

This clone appeared a few times. The chain has TRBV27 and TRBJ2-1; maybe TRBD1 (6 bases). This CDR3 comprises 12 residues. Germline lookup yields CDR1 MNHEY and CDR2 SMNVEV (reference sequence). Trimming left V 8 bases short and J 7 bases short, with 12 bases between. The CDR3 here is CASSEGGNEQFF. The CDR3 bases are TGTGCCAGCTCTGAAGGGGGAAATGAGCAGTTCTTC.

The sample holds one count of this clone. This sequence joins TRBV9 and TRBJ2-7; a weak D match, TRBD2 (6 bases). The CDR3 runs to 14 residues. V was shortened by 3 bases and J by 2 bases, with 12 bases between the two germline ends. The germline V gene encodes CDR1 SGDLS and CDR2 YYNGEE. CDR3 amino acids: CASSERLDPYEQYF. The CDR3 bases are TGTGCCAGCAGCGAAAGACTAGATCCCTACGAGCAGTACTTC.

Details on this clone: Because it lacks the conserved phenylalanine or tryptophan at the end, this CDR3 is likely a read error. The CDR3 DNA reads as TGTGCCAGCAGCCACCTCGACGCAGCGAACACCGGGGAGCTGTTTTCT. Its protein is CASSHLDAANTGELFS. The chain recombines TRBV4-2 with TRBJ2-2, with unresolved D. In germline, CDR1 is LGHNA, CDR2 YNFKEQ. With 3 bases removed from V and 0 bases from J, the gap between germline ends came to 11 bases. The length of the CDR3 is 16 residues.

The chain has TRBV14 and TRBJ2-1; 12 nucleotides line up with TRBD2. This CDR3 region has 16 residues. V trimming: 4 bases; J trimming: 4 bases; junction bases outside the gene matches: 5. From germline, CDR1 is SGHDN and CDR2 FVKESK. The CDR3 is CASSRTTSGRYNEQFF. The CDR3 nucleotides are TGTGCCAGCAGCCGAACGACTAGCGGGAGATACAATGAGCAGTTCTTC.

This rearrangement joins TRBV5-6 to TRBJ1-5; possible D gene TRBD1, 5 bases. The length of the CDR3 is 19 residues. Trimming took off 0 bases at V and 5 bases at J, with 24 bases between the two ends. Germline CDR1 reads SGHDT; CDR2 reads YYEEEE. DNA for the CDR3: TGTGCCAGCAGCTTGGCCGGGTCGGGGGAGGCTGGCGGGGATCAGCCCCAGCATTTT. Translating it yields CASSLAGSGEAGGDQPQHF.

The V call is TRBV6-5, the J call TRBJ2-3; 9 nucleotides agree with TRBD1. Per germline, CDR1 MNHEY and CDR2 SVGAGI. The CDR3 runs 15 residues. The V gene end was trimmed by 5 bases and the J gene end by 3 bases; junction bases not matched to a gene: 6. The CDR3 DNA follows: TGTGCCAGCAGTACATCGGGACAGGGTACAGATACGCAGTATTTT. It yields the protein CASSTSGQGTDTQYF.

This rearrangement joins TRBV28 to TRBJ1-5; no reliable D call. Germline V gene lookup returns CDR1 MDHEN and CDR2 SYDVKM. Trimming took 2 bases from V and 4 from J, leaving 6 bases between them. The CDR3 is 13 amino acids. CDR3 nucleotides: TGTGCCAGCAGTTTAGACTCTAATCAGCCCCAGCATTTT. Amino acid sequence: CASSLDSNQPQHF.

This clone was counted a few times. V gene TRBV19 combines with J gene TRBJ1-3, with a weak D call TRBD1 (5 bases). CDR1 and CDR2 (germline): LNHDA, SQIVND (reference sequence). The V gene lost 5 bases and the J gene lost 2 bases, with 10 bases spanning the gap. The length of the CDR3 is 14 residues. The CDR3 nucleotides are TGTGCCAGTAGTTTCGGACAAGCTGGAAACACCATATATTTT. It translates to CASSFGQAGNTIYF.

The chain couples TRBV15 to TRBJ2-5; D may be TRBD2 (5 bases). Per the germline V gene, CDR1 is LNHNV and CDR2 is YYDKDF (reference sequence). V dropped 0 bases and J dropped 5 bases, with 10 bases sitting between them. This CDR3 comprises 14 residues. CDR3: CATSRETAGETQYF. The DNA of the CDR3 is TGTGCCACCAGCAGAGAAACGGCGGGCGAGACCCAGTACTTC. The full variable domain, rest sourced from reference TRBV15 and TRBJ2-5, is DAMVIQNPRYQVTQFGKPVTLSCSQTLNHNVMYWYQQKSSQAPKLLFHYYDKDFNNEADTPDNFQSRRPNTSFCFLDIRSPGLGDTAMYLCATSRETAGETQYFGPGTRLLVL.